Described below is a single TCR beta chain sequence and its context. The target antigen is unknown. It may be a read error: a sequence one base away is much more abundant. The CDR3 is 16 amino acids. Trimming pared 2 bases from V and 2 bases from J, leaving 14 bases between. The data were taken from a study of T cells after yellow fever vaccination. Points from the study as a whole: Sorted repertoires could include abundant contaminating clonotypes from bulk cells. Booster sampling recovered most clones from primary vaccination (96% CD4, approximately 88% CD8).

TCRdb re-derived calls from the 5' RACE reads in MiXCR, one entry per CDR3 protein. This table holds fewer than 350,000 distinct CDR3 sequences, 3.6% found once. The TCR comes from a man aged 18 to 29 who received the YFV17D yellow fever vaccine. This chain joins TRBV23-1 and TRBJ2-3, with no clear D. TRBV23-1 is an open reading frame, and its role is uncertain. The specimen was PBMCs, collected on the day of the yellow fever booster vaccination. The chain's CDR3 is CASSQKTPVTTDTQYF. DNA for the CDR3: TGCGCCAGCAGTCAAAAAACCCCGGTCACCACAGATACGCAGTATTTT.